The T cell receptor beta chain described here comes from a study of blood T cell repertoires in COVID-19 (dated by TCRdb to 2018 to 2020). Study-level background: Collaborator samples came from the United States, Italy and Spain and covered acute and convalescent phases of COVID-19. The prospective study material was composed of cDNA or gDNA derived from T cells, B-cell-depleted T cells, or PBMCs. The dataset comprised deeply sampled blood TCRbeta repertoires from subjects exposed to, actively infected with, or recovered from COVID-19. The repertoires were released in a freely available public database meant as a resource for research on the immune response to SARS-CoV-2. The samples were drawn from two sources: the first 160 participants of the ongoing ImmuneRACE study, and approximately 1,300 subjects contributed by 6 global collaborators. Nearly every sample came with metadata listing a de-identified subject ID, COVID-19 status, age in years and sex. Where HLA class I and class II types were available, the types were taken from metadata supplied by the sample provider, not from assay-based typing. The study at large found these results: The amount of clinical and demographic metadata varied by source and participant and was provided uncurated.

This clone has only one observation. Its antigen is unknown. The input lacks base qualities; no much larger clone sits a single base away. V is pared back by 4 bases and J by 2 bases, with 12 bases lying between the germline termini. The CDR3 starts with the cysteine, ends with the phenylalanine, and has 13 residues. Of all the DNA, just the CDR3 is kept, 39 bases in frame from base 1. The CDR1 and CDR2 encoded by the germline V gene are SQVTM and ANQGSEA. TCRbeta CDR3 regions were amplified from genomic DNA by means of the immunoSEQ Assay, a bias-controlled multiplex PCR. Concerning the study's data processing: Within the assay, amplification of reference gene primers was used to estimate how many nucleated cells each sample contained. To quantify the absolute abundance of each unique TCRbeta CDR3 rearrangement, sequence reads were collapsed and filtered. For each sample, productive Simpson clonality was calculated as the square root of Simpson's diversity index across productive rearrangements. TCRdb took over this immuneACCESS table, retaining in-frame rearrangements with V and J assigned. Such tables are incomplete; in checked studies, under half of the missing clones stem from an unresolved V gene, and the remainder is unexplained. V and J calls and clone size come straight from that table; D and trimming were deduced from the DNA. The sample yields approximately 210,000 clones; 80% to 90% were counted once. The ten largest make up roughly 1.5% of the sample.

Collaborating institutions collected whole blood in K2EDTA tubes following their own protocols. For TCRbeta analysis, collaborators shipped samples in one of three forms: frozen whole blood, isolated PBMCs, or DNA extracted from either of those sample types. The rearrangement combines TRBV29-1 with TRBJ2-7; the D gene is perhaps TRBD1, on 6 matching bases. Sequencing was done on a sample of peripheral blood. The source is a man between 18 and 29 years old with active or convalescent COVID-19. Read as DNA, the sequence is TGCAGCGTTGGGCAGGGGTTTGCCTACGAGCAGTACTTC. Its coded protein is CSVGQGFAYEQYF.